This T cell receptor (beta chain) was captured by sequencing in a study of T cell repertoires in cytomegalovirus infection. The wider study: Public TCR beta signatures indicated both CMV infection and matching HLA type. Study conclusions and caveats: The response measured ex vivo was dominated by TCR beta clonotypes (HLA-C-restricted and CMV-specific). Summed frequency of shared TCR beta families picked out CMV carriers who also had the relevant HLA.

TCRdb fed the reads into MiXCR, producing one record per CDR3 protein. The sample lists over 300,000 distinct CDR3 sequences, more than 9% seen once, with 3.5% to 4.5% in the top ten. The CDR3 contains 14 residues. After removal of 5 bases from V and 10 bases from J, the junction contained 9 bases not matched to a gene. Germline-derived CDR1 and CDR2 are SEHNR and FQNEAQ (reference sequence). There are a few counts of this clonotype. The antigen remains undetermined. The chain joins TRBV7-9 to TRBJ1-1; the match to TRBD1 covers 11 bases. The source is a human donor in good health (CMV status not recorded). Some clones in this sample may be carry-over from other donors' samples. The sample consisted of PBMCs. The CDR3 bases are TGTGCCAGCAGCGCCTCGGGACAGGGGGTCGTAGCTTTCTTT. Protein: CASSASGQGVVAFF. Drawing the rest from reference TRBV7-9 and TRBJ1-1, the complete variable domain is DTGVSQNPRHKITKRGQNVTFRCDPISEHNRLYWYRQTLGQGPEFLTYFQNEAQLEKSRLLSDRFSAERPKGSFSTLEIQRTEQGDSAMYLCASSASGQGVVAFFGQGTRLTVV.